This TCR beta chain was identified during a study of cytomegalovirus exposure and HLA in healthy donors. On this clone itself: Its antigen is unknown.

Amplification used 60 Vbeta primers and 13 Jbeta primers. TCRdb keeps only in-frame clones here, not all; method: immunoSEQ multiplex PCR. The top ten clones hold roughly 1.2% of a sample with about 110,000 clones, over 60% of them seen once. Regarding the study as a whole: TCR beta chain V- and J-gene trimming was linked, in a later analysis, to a missense variant in DCLRE1C.

Trimming took 0 bases from V and 4 from J; bases not matched to a gene: 5. This CDR3 has 15 residues. Germline CDR1 and CDR2: MNHEY and SVGAGI. This sequence was found in a woman in her 30s in good health and CMV-seronegative. The sequenced material came from PBMCs. The V call is TRBV6-5, the J call TRBJ2-5; 7 bases map to TRBD2. The DNA of the CDR3 is TGTGCCAGCAGTTACTCCGGACCGGGGGGAGAGACCCAGTACTTC. Its translation is CASSYSGPGGETQYF.